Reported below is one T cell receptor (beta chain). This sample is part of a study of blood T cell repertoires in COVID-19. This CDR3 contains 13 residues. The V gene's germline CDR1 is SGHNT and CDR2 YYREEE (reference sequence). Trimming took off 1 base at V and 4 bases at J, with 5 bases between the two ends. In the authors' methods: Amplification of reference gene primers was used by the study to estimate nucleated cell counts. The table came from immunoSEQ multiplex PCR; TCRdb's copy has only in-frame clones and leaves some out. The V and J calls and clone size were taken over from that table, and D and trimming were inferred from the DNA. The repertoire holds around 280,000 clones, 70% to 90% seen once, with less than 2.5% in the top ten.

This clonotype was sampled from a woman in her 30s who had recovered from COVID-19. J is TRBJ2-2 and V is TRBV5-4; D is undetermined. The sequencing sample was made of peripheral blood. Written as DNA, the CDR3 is TGTGCCAGCAGCTTGTGGGCCACCGGGGAGCTGTTTTTT. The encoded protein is CASSLWATGELFF.